The TCR beta chain described here comes from a study of blood T cell repertoires in COVID-19. Whole-study context: Acute-phase and convalescent COVID-19 samples originated in the United States, Italy and Spain. In each case, the material was cDNA or gDNA derived from T cells, B-cell-depleted T cells, or PBMCs.

After removal of 3 bases from V and 9 bases from J, the junction contained 14 bases not matched to a gene. The CDR3 runs to 17 residues. Germline values: CDR1 PRHDT, CDR2 FYEKMQ (reference sequence). Per the study methods: From reference gene primer amplification, estimates of nucleated cell counts were derived. TCRdb keeps only in-frame clones here, not all; method: immunoSEQ multiplex PCR. The V and J calls and the clone size are those of that table, but D and trimming were determined from the DNA. The data contain fewer than 110,000 clones, roughly 87% of them singletons. The rearrangement uses TRBV13 and TRBJ2-1; 10 nucleotides agree with TRBD1. The sequencing sample was made of peripheral blood. The sequence was obtained from a human donor in a cohort sampled during active COVID-19. The CDR3 protein is CASSLDRQGAYQGEQFF. The CDR3 region has the DNA TGTGCCAGCAGCTTGGACCGACAGGGGGCTTATCAGGGTGAGCAGTTCTTC.